By sample share, the clone carrying this T cell receptor beta chain is medium-sized. A much larger clone is a single base away; this may be a read error. The data were obtained in a study of immune characterization of retroperitoneal liposarcoma. Using its own MiXCR run on the PCR reads, TCRdb lists one record per CDR3 protein. The sample shows thousands of distinct CDR3 sequences, around 30% of them seen only once. The trim removed 5 bases at V and 7 bases at J, leaving 10 bases unmatched. The germline V gene encodes CDR1 SGHTA and CDR2 FQGNSA. The CDR3 covers 15 residues. Sequencing input: tumor tissue. V and J are TRBV7-2 and TRBJ2-1; TRBD1 aligns across 8 bases. This TCR came from a female donor with retroperitoneal liposarcoma. CDR3 amino acids: CASSAHRGWDNEQFF. CDR3 bases: TGTGCCAGCAGCGCACACAGGGGGTGGGATAATGAGCAGTTCTTC.